Below, 19 T cell receptor beta chains from the same sample are listed, as sequenced in a study of T-cell reconstitution after alpha-beta-depleted transplantation in children. It was with unique molecular identifiers that the TCRbeta library was prepared. TCRdb reprocessed the PCR reads via MiXCR and lists one record per CDR3 protein. The sample has more than 250,000 distinct CDR3 sequences, more than 8% seen once. The specimen was PBMCs from the stem cell graft donor, collected from the stem cell graft. All receptors derive from a human donor who donated a stem cell graft to a child with SCID.

This chain connects TRBV5-1 to TRBJ2-5; TRBD2 agrees at 9 bases. Germline V gene lookup returns CDR1 SGHRS and CDR2 YFSETQ. The CDR3 consists of 15 residues. J gave up 3 bases and V 2 bases, and 5 bases lay outside the gene matches. The CDR3 loop reads CASSLWRGGEETQYF. The CDR3 nucleotides read TGCGCCAGCAGCTTATGGCGGGGGGGCGAAGAGACCCAGTACTTC.

This clonotype was picked up a small number of times. This chain connects TRBV18 to TRBJ2-7; 9 positions agree with TRBD2. After removal of 1 base from V and 0 bases from J, the junction contained 10 bases not matched to a gene. There are 18 residues in the CDR3. Germline values: CDR1 KGHSH, CDR2 LQKENI. CDR3 in amino acids: CASSPRSSGGPTSYEQYF. For the CDR3, the DNA is TGTGCCAGCTCACCACGGAGTAGCGGGGGACCTACCTCCTACGAGCAGTACTTC. Full variable domain (missing parts from reference TRBV18 and TRBJ2-7): NAGVMQNPRHLVRRRGQEARLRCSPMKGHSHVYWYRQLPEEGLKFMVYLQKENIIDESGMPKERFSAEFPKEGPSILRIQQVVRGDSAAYFCASSPRSSGGPTSYEQYFGPGTRLTVT.

This clonotype has more than one count but fewer than ten. The CDR3 DNA reads as TGTGCCTCCTGCAAAGTGGGTACGGGGACAGATACGCAGTATTTT. It codes for CASCKVGTGTDTQYF. V usage is TRBV3-1 and J usage is TRBJ2-3, with D possibly TRBD2 on 5 matching bases. Per the germline V gene, CDR1 is LGHDT and CDR2 is YNNKEL (reference sequence). This CDR3 is 15 amino acids long. Trimming stripped 11 bases from V and 3 bases from J, with 21 bases between.

V is TRBV7-9 and J is TRBJ2-7, with 9 bases lining up with TRBD1. The germline V gene has CDR1 SEHNR and CDR2 FQNEAQ (reference sequence). The V and J ends lost 5 bases and 3 bases, in that order; junction bases with no gene match: 8. This CDR3 spans 15 amino acids. CDR3 residues: CASSHGGQGNYEQYF. The CDR3 DNA is TGTGCCAGCAGCCACGGGGGACAGGGAAACTACGAGCAGTACTTC.

There are a few counts of this clonotype. The chain joins TRBV2 to TRBJ2-1, with TRBD2 matching 8 bases. V shed 6 bases, J shed 2 bases, and the junction held 9 bases outside the gene matches. This CDR3 has 16 residues. The germline V gene has CDR1 SNHLY and CDR2 FYNNEI. The CDR3: CASRKGAGGPYNEQFF. In nucleotides, the CDR3 is TGTGCCAGCAGGAAGGGCGCGGGGGGCCCCTACAATGAGCAGTTCTTC.

This clonotype has just a few counts. The V gene is TRBV7-9, the J gene TRBJ2-1; TRBD1 aligns across 11 bases. Looked up from germline, CDR1 is SEHNR and CDR2 is FQNEAQ (reference sequence). The CDR3 is 16 amino acids. The ends lost 5 bases at V and 3 bases at J; junction bases unmatched: 6. CDR3 region: CASSVDRGRNYNEQFF. For the CDR3, the DNA is TGTGCCAGCAGCGTGGACAGGGGGCGCAACTACAATGAGCAGTTCTTC. Combining the CDR3 with reference TRBV7-9 and TRBJ2-1 gives the whole variable domain DTGVSQNPRHKITKRGQNVTFRCDPISEHNRLYWYRQTLGQGPEFLTYFQNEAQLEKSRLLSDRFSAERPKGSFSTLEIQRTEQGDSAMYLCASSVDRGRNYNEQFFGPGTRLTVL.

The genes are TRBV7-2 and TRBJ2-1; weak D call: TRBD1 (5 bases). Germline V gene lookup returns CDR1 SGHTA and CDR2 FQGNSA. Trimming removed 1 base at V and 1 base at J, with 11 bases between. The CDR3 has 16 residues. The CDR3 DNA reads as TGTGCCAGCAGCTTAGGAAGGGGCCGATCCTACAATGAGCAGTTCTTC. Translation gives CASSLGRGRSYNEQFF.

This clonotype was found a few times. The rearrangement joins TRBV5-1 to TRBJ2-7, with TRBD2 matching over 7 bases. V lost 0 bases to trimming and J lost 6 bases; unmatched junction nucleotides: 9. CDR3 length: 15 residues. Per germline, CDR1 SGHRS and CDR2 YFSETQ. DNA of the CDR3: TGCGCCAGCAGCTTGGGAGAGGGAGGGTCGCTCGAGCAGTACTTC. It specifies CASSLGEGGSLEQYF.

The rearrangement joins TRBV4-1 to TRBJ2-2, with D hard to call. The V and J ends lost 4 bases and 3 bases respectively, with 9 bases between them. The CDR3 contains 14 residues. Germline-derived CDR1 and CDR2 are MGHRA and YSYEKL. The CDR3 coding sequence is TGCGCCAGCAGCCGAGGATCCTACACCGGGGAGCTGTTTTTT. This translates into CASSRGSYTGELFF.

This clonotype turned up a few times. The J gene is TRBJ2-1, the V gene TRBV18; D is ambiguous. CDR1 and CDR2 from the germline V gene are KGHSH and LQKENI. This CDR3 has 15 amino acids. V was trimmed by 3 bases and J by 0 bases, leaving 9 bases between them. Here the CDR3 reads CASSPVESSYNEQFF. CDR3 bases: TGTGCCAGCTCACCCGTTGAGAGCTCCTACAATGAGCAGTTCTTC. The entire variable domain, with the rest obtained from reference TRBV18 and TRBJ2-1, is as follows: NAGVMQNPRHLVRRRGQEARLRCSPMKGHSHVYWYRQLPEEGLKFMVYLQKENIIDESGMPKERFSAEFPKEGPSILRIQQVVRGDSAAYFCASSPVESSYNEQFFGPGTRLTVL.

The chain links TRBV7-9 to TRBJ2-1; no reliable D call. V lost 3 bases, J lost 7 bases, and 10 bases lay in between. Germline CDR1 reads SEHNR; CDR2 reads FQNEAQ (reference sequence). The CDR3 is made up of 13 amino acids. CDR3 sequence (DNA): TGTGCCAGCAGCTTGGGAAATCGGAATGAGCAGTTCTTC. Protein sequence: CASSLGNRNEQFF.

A few counts support this clonotype. The V and J genes are TRBV12-3 or TRBV12-4 and TRBJ2-1; 7 bases line up with TRBD2. The CDR3 contains 14 residues. J was trimmed by 7 bases and V by 5 bases; bases with no gene match: 8. CDR3: CASSRRAGLNEQFF. The CDR3 nucleotides read TGTGCCAGCAGTCGGCGAGCGGGGTTGAATGAGCAGTTCTTC.

This clonotype was counted many times. The rearrangement uses TRBV6-1 and TRBJ1-1, with D uncertain. The CDR3 sequence is 14 residues long. The V gene lost 2 bases and the J gene lost 5 bases, with 12 bases spanning the gap. Per germline, CDR1 MNHNS and CDR2 SASEGT. The CDR3, as DNA: TGTGCCAGCAGTGAACCCCCGCAGCGAACTGAAGCTTTCTTT. Translation gives CASSEPPQRTEAFF.

J is TRBJ2-4 and V is TRBV20-1; D possibly matches TRBD1 or TRBD2 (5 bases each). The V gene lost 3 bases and the J gene lost 0 bases, with 12 bases spanning the gap. Germline V CDR1 and CDR2: DFQATT, SNEGSKA (reference sequence). This CDR3 is 15 amino acids long. The CDR3: CSASGGELAKNIQYF. In DNA, the CDR3 is TGCAGTGCTAGTGGGGGAGAGTTAGCCAAAAACATTCAGTACTTC.

This clonotype has more than one count but fewer than ten. The V gene is TRBV7-6, the J gene TRBJ2-7; either TRBD1 or TRBD2 may supply D (6 bases each). Germline V gives CDR1 SGHVS, CDR2 FNYEAQ. The CDR3 runs 15 residues. Trimming removed 2 bases from V and 6 bases from J, with 17 bases in between. The CDR3 sequence is CASSLYPGAPGEQYF. CDR3 nucleotide sequence: TGTGCCAGCAGCTTATATCCGGGGGCCCCAGGCGAGCAGTACTTC.

This clonotype was seen a few times. The chain uses TRBV20-1 and TRBJ1-5, with 7 bases that match TRBD1. Per the germline V gene, CDR1 is DFQATT and CDR2 is SNEGSKA (reference sequence). V was pared by 3 bases and J by 1 base, with 21 bases of the junction left unmatched. The CDR3 loop spans 20 amino acids. CDR3 region: CSARILFGTESNESNQPQHF. The DNA of the CDR3 is TGCAGTGCTAGGATTTTGTTTGGGACAGAGAGCAATGAGAGCAATCAGCCCCAGCATTTT.

A few counts support this clonotype. V and J are TRBV12-5 and TRBJ2-2; D is unresolved. This CDR3 has 14 residues. CDR1 LGHNT and CDR2 FRNRAP come from the germline V gene. V lost 7 bases and J 6 bases, leaving 15 bases between the germline ends. Here the CDR3 DNA reads TGTGCTAGTGTCCCTTGGGTAGGTGCCGGGGAGCTGTTTTTT. This sequence encodes CASVPWVGAGELFF. The full variable domain, in which reference TRBV12-5 and TRBJ2-2 provide the parts outside the CDR3, is DARVTQTPRHKVTEMGQEVTMRCQPILGHNTVFWYRQTMMQGLELLAYFRNRAPLDDSGMPKDRFSAEMPDATLATLKIQPSEPRDSAVYFCASVPWVGAGELFFGEGSRLTVL.

A note on this clonotype: One junction end does not reproduce the germline sequence, and a read error may be involved. CDR3 in DNA: TGTGCCAGCCAAGGGACAGGGGACCCTGAAGCTTACTTT. Its protein is CASQGTGDPEAYF. The chain employs TRBV27 and TRBJ1-1, with 10 bases aligning to TRBD1. The CDR3 is 13 amino acids. In germline, CDR1 is MNHEY, CDR2 SMNVEV (reference sequence).

The V and J genes are TRBV27 and TRBJ1-6, with a possible D match to TRBD1 (6 bases). Trimming shortened V by 2 bases and J by 6 bases, and 20 bases separated the two germline ends. The CDR3 covers 18 residues. The germline gives CDR1 MNHEY, CDR2 SMNVEV (reference sequence). The CDR3 nucleotides read TGTGCCAGCAGTTTAAGAATGGCAGGGGTCGAGGTTAATTCACCCCTCCACTTT. Encoded protein: CASSLRMAGVEVNSPLHF.